This TCR beta chain was found in a study of T cells in Graves' hyperthyroidism and ophthalmopathy. Study-level results: Blood shared most expanded thyroid clonotypes above 0.001.

On this clonotype itself: Its antigen is unidentified.

Amplification yielded TCR beta CDR3 regions, with RNA transcripts as the source. The study used the HTBI primer set for a first-round RT-PCR of the TCR CDR3. TCRdb re-called the multiplex PCR reads with MiXCR, one entry per CDR3 protein. The table lists a few hundred thousand distinct CDR3 sequences, around a fifth of them singletons. The germline V gene encodes CDR1 SGDLS and CDR2 YYNGEE. Trimming removed 0 bases at V and 6 bases at J, with 7 bases between. CDR3 length: 12 amino acids. PBMCs stemmed from about 9.5 ml fresh peripheral blood. The chain employs TRBV9 and TRBJ2-7; D gene unclear. Sequencing was done on a sample of blood. This TCR was sampled from a man in his fifties or sixties with Graves' ophthalmopathy. Here the CDR3 DNA reads TGTGCCAGCAGCGTAGGGGCTGGCGAGCAGTACTTC. Protein: CASSVGAGEQYF. Full variable domain (remainder filled in from reference TRBV9 and TRBJ2-7): DSGVTQTPKHLITATGQRVTLRCSPRSGDLSVYWYQQSLDQGLQFLIQYYNGEERAKGNILERFSAQQFPDLHSELNLSSLELGDSALYFCASSVGAGEQYFGPGTRLTVT.